This T cell receptor (beta chain) was identified in a study of blood T cell repertoires in COVID-19. On the study more broadly: The origin of the acute and convalescent COVID-19 samples was the United States, Italy and Spain. T cells, B-cell-depleted T cells, or PBMCs provided the cDNA or gDNA that served as material.

Original handling: Estimates of nucleated cell counts were drawn from the amplification of reference gene primers. Here immunoSEQ multiplex PCR was the method, and the copy in TCRdb shows in-frame clones only, minus some. V and J calls and clone size follow that table, whereas D and trimming were derived from the DNA. Of approximately 470,000 clones in the sample, over 75% were seen once. CDR1 SQVTM and CDR2 ANQGSEA come from the germline V gene. V lost 5 bases to trimming and J lost 9 bases; unmatched junction nucleotides: 9. This CDR3 region has 12 residues. The rearrangement uses TRBV29-1 and TRBJ2-5; 7 nucleotides agree with TRBD1. The TCR comes from a human donor in a cohort sampled during active COVID-19. The sample consisted of peripheral blood. The CDR3 sequence is CSVIRDSGSQYF. Here the CDR3 DNA reads TGCAGCGTTATAAGGGACAGTGGGTCCCAGTACTTC.